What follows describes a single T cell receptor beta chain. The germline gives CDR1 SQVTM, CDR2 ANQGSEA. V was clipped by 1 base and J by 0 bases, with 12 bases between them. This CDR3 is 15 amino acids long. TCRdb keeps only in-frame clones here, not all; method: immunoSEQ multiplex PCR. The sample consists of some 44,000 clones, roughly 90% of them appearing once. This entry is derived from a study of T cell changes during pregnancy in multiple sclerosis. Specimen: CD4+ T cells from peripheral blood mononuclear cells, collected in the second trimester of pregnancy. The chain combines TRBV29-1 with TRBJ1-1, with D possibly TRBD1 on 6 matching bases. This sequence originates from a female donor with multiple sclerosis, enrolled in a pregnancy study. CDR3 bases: TGCAGCGTTGAAGTCGAACAGGGCTTGAACACTGAAGCTTTCTTT. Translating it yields CSVEVEQGLNTEAFF.